A selection of T cell receptor beta chains follows, all from one sample in a study of OX40 agonist ivuxolimab in advanced cancers. Generated by immunoSEQ multiplex PCR, the TCRdb table keeps only in-frame clones and is missing some. Here the sample spans 77,000 or so clones, approximately 93% being singletons. The sample in question was CD4+ or CD8+ T cells sorted from blood, obtained in a trial of the OX40 agonist ivuxolimab. These receptors originate from an adult with an advanced solid tumor such as melanoma, head and neck, liver or kidney cancer. Each CDR3 is given with its conserved first and last residue. A D gene is named only where the DNA matches it firmly. Only some rows state a clone size, as once, few, many or a class for expanded clones.

NA	TRBV6-5	TRBJ2-2	NA	TGTGCCAGCAGTTACTCGATGGGAATCAACACCGGGGAGCTGTTTTTT	CASSYSMGINTGELFF
NA	TRBV5-5	TRBJ2-7	TRBD1	TGTGCCAGCAGCTCACCGGGACAGGGGCTCTACGAGCAGTACTTC	CASSSPGQGLYEQYF
NA	TRBV9	TRBJ2-5	TRBD2	TGTGCCAGCAGCGCCTCTAGCGGGAGGGGGGAGACCCAGTACTTC	CASSASSGRGETQYF
once	TRBV18	TRBJ2-4	NA	TGTGCCAGCTCACCACGGGCGTACGGGTACATTCAGTACTTC	CASSPRAYGYIQYF
NA	TRBV10-1	TRBJ2-1	TRBD2	TGCGCCAGCAGCCCCGGCTGGGACCTACTAGCGGGGGGGGCTGGGAATGAGCAGTTCTTC	CASSPGWDLLAGGAGNEQFF
NA	TRBV5-1	TRBJ2-1	TRBD2	TGCGCCAGCAGCTTTAGCGGGAGAATAGTCGATGAGCAGTTCTTC	CASSFSGRIVDEQFF
NA	TRBV27	TRBJ2-5	TRBD2	TGTGCCAGCAGTTTGGGGACTAGCGGGAGGGTTGGAGAGACCCAGTACTTC	CASSLGTSGRVGETQYF
NA	TRBV19	TRBJ2-7	TRBD1	TGTGCCAGTAGTATCGGACAGGGCCCCTCCTACGAGCAGTACTTC	CASSIGQGPSYEQYF
NA	TRBV7-9	TRBJ2-7	NA	TGTGCCAGCAGCTCAGGCGCCGCCTACGAGCAGTACTTC	CASSSGAAYEQYF
NA	TRBV11-2	TRBJ2-3	NA	TGTGCCAGCAGCTTCTGGCGCGAGCCCCCGAGCACAGATACGCAGTATTTT	CASSFWREPPSTDTQYF
NA	TRBV6-6	TRBJ1-1	TRBD1	TGTGCCAGCGGCCTGACAGGGAAACGGACTGAAGCTTTCTTT	CASGLTGKRTEAFF
many	TRBV6-1	TRBJ2-7	NA	TGTGCCAGCAGTGAGATCCTGTGGGAGCAGTACTTC	CASSEILWEQYF
NA	TRBV7-8	TRBJ1-3	TRBD1	TGTGCCAGCAGCTTAGGGACAGGGCTCGGAAACACCATATATTTT	CASSLGTGLGNTIYF
NA	TRBV7-2	TRBJ1-2	TRBD1	TGTGCCAGCAGCCTCCCGCCGACAGGGACCCGCTATGGCTACACCTTC	CASSLPPTGTRYGYTF
NA	TRBV4-3	TRBJ2-7	TRBD1	TGCGCCAGCAGCCAAGATGGGGGTGACAGGGCCTACGAGCAGTACTTC	CASSQDGGDRAYEQYF
NA	TRBV27	TRBJ2-1	TRBD2	TGTGCCAGCCGAATGGGGACTAGCGGAAACAATGAGCAGTTCTTC	CASRMGTSGNNEQFF
NA	TRBV9	TRBJ2-7	NA	TGTGCCAGCAGCGTAGCATCAGGCCCCTACGAGCAGTACTTC	CASSVASGPYEQYF
NA	TRBV6-4	TRBJ1-2	TRBD1	TGTGCCAGCAGTGACTCTAAGGGACAGGGGGGGAACTATGGCTACACCTTC	CASSDSKGQGGNYGYTF
NA	TRBV28	TRBJ2-7	TRBD2	TGTGCCAGCAGGGTCAGCGGGATTACCTACGAGCAGTACTTC	CASRVSGITYEQYF
NA	TRBV27	TRBJ2-7	NA	TGTGCCAGCAGTTTACAGGGGACCTACGAGCAGTACTTC	CASSLQGTYEQYF
NA	TRBV19	TRBJ1-5	NA	TGTGCCAGTGTCAGAACTACAGGGCCGGGTAGCAATCAGCCCCAGCATTTT	CASVRTTGPGSNQPQHF
NA	TRBV6-5	TRBJ1-5	NA	TGTGCCAGCAGTGTTGACTGGGGGGGCAATCAGCCCCAGCATTTT	CASSVDWGGNQPQHF
NA	TRBV27	TRBJ2-5	NA	TGTGCCAGCAGTTCCCCCTTTGAGGGGCCGGGGGAGACCCAGTACTTC	CASSSPFEGPGETQYF
NA	TRBV4-3	TRBJ1-6	TRBD1	TGCGCCAGCAGCCAAGAGGGGGGGACAGGGGATTCACCCCTCCACTTT	CASSQEGGTGDSPLHF
NA	TRBV19	TRBJ2-4	NA	TGTGCCAGTAGTATGTACGGGGATTTTGCCAAAAACATTCAGTACTTC	CASSMYGDFAKNIQYF
NA	TRBV6-1	TRBJ1-1	NA	TGTGCCAGCAGACCCCAAATAACGGGGTCCGCTGAAGCTTTCTTT	CASRPQITGSAEAFF
few	TRBV19	TRBJ1-2	NA	TGTGCCAGTAGTCAACAGGGAATCAGCTATGGCTACACCTTC	CASSQQGISYGYTF
NA	TRBV5-1	TRBJ2-7	NA	TGCGCCAGCAGCTTGGTAGAGTACGAGCAGTACTTC	CASSLVEYEQYF
once	TRBV5-8	TRBJ2-5	NA	TGTGCCAGCAGCTTGAAAGGGGGGGGAGAGACCCAGTACTTC	CASSLKGGGETQYF
NA	TRBV9	TRBJ1-2	NA	TGTGCCAGCAGCGCCCCTCGTGAATCTGAAGATGGCTACACCTTC	CASSAPRESEDGYTF
NA	TRBV7-9	TRBJ1-2	NA	TGTGCCAGCAGCTTAGAGAATGAATGGATAAATGGCTACACCTTC	CASSLENEWINGYTF
NA	TRBV7-3	TRBJ2-7	NA	TGTGCCAGCAGCTTAATGGCCCCGGGCGGGGAGCAGTACTTC	CASSLMAPGGEQYF
NA	TRBV5-6	TRBJ1-1	NA	TGTGCCAGCAGCTTGGTACCGACGGGAACTGAAGCTTTCTTT	CASSLVPTGTEAFF
NA	TRBV19	TRBJ2-1	NA	TGTGCCAGTACGGGGGGCCCCTCCTACAATGAGCAGTTCTTC	CASTGGPSYNEQFF
NA	TRBV27	TRBJ2-7	TRBD2	TGTGCCAGCAGTCCGCTAGCGGGAGGGCCTAATGAGCAGTACTTC	CASSPLAGGPNEQYF
NA	TRBV21-1	TRBJ2-5	NA	TGTGCCAGCAGCAAAACCCCTCCGGACAGGGGGCGGGAGACCCAGTACTTC	CASSKTPPDRGRETQYF
NA	TRBV28	TRBJ1-2	NA	TGTGCCAGCAGTTTAGGTGAGGGGTTCTATGGCTACACCTTC	CASSLGEGFYGYTF
NA	TRBV5-1	TRBJ2-3	NA	TGCGCCAGCACCGAGAGGGGTACAGATACGCAGTATTTT	CASTERGTDTQYF
NA	TRBV5-4	TRBJ2-2	TRBD1	TGTGCCAGCAGCTTGCAGGGGGAGAACGGGGAGCTGTTTTTT	CASSLQGENGELFF
NA	TRBV7-9	TRBJ2-4	TRBD2	TGTGCCAGCAGTCCGGTAGCGGGGTTAGCCAAAAACATTCAGTACTTC	CASSPVAGLAKNIQYF
NA	TRBV10-2	TRBJ1-2	TRBD1	TGCGCCAGCAGTGATATCAGGGGGCCTAACTATGGCTACACCTTC	CASSDIRGPNYGYTF
NA	TRBV19	TRBJ2-7	NA	TGTGCCAGTACCCGGACGGGGTGGGGGGCCGAGCAGTACTTC	CASTRTGWGAEQYF
NA	TRBV5-1	TRBJ2-5	TRBD1	TGCGCCAGCAGCCTACGGACAGGGATCGGAGAGACCCAGTACTTC	CASSLRTGIGETQYF
NA	TRBV28	TRBJ2-3	TRBD1	TGTGCCAGCAGACAACAGGGGGCAGGGATAGATACGCAGTATTTT	CASRQQGAGIDTQYF